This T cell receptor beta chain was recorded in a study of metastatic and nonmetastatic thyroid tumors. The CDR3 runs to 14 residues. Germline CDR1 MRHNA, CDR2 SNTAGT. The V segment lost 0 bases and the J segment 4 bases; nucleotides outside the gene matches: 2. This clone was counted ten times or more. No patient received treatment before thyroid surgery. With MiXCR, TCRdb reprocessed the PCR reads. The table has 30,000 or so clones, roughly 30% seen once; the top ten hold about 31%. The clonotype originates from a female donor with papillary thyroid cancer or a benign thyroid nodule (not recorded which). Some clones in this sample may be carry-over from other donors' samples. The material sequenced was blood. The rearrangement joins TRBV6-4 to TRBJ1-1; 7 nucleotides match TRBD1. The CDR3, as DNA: TGTGCCAGCAGTGACTCCGACAGGGCCACTGAAGCTTTCTTT. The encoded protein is CASSDSDRATEAFF.